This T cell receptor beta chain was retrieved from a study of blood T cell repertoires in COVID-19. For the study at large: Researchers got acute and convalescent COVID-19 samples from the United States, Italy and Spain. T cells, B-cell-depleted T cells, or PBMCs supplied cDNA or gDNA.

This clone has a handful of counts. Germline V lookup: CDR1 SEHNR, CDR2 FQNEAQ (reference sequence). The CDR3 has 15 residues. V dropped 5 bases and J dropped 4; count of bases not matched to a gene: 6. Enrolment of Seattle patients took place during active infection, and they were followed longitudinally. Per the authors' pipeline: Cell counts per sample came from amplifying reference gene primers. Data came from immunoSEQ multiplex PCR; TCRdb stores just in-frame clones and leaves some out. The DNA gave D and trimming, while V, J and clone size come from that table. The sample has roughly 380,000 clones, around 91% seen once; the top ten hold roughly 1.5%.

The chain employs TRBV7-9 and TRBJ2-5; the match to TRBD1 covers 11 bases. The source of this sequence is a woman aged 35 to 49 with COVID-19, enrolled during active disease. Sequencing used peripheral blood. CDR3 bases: TGTGCCAGCAGCGGGGGACAGGGGGAAGGAGAGACCCAGTACTTC. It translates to CASSGGQGEGETQYF. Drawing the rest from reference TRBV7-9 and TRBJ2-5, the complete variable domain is DTGVSQNPRHKITKRGQNVTFRCDPISEHNRLYWYRQTLGQGPEFLTYFQNEAQLEKSRLLSDRFSAERPKGSFSTLEIQRTEQGDSAMYLCASSGGQGEGETQYFGPGTRLLVL.